The next 18 T cell receptor beta chains were all read from a single sample in a study of cytomegalovirus exposure and HLA in healthy donors. PCR used 60 Vbeta primers and 13 Jbeta primers. Produced via immunoSEQ multiplex PCR; TCRdb's table is partial and in-frame only. This sample has about 160,000 clones, with about 60% found just once. The sequencing input was PBMCs. The receptor source for this set is a woman aged 55-69 years in good health and CMV-seropositive.

This clone was detected a few times. The chain combines TRBV28 with TRBJ2-1; a possible D gene is TRBD1 (6 bases). Between the trimmed V and J ends, which lost 7 bases and 0 bases, there was a span of 13 bases. In germline, CDR1 is MDHEN, CDR2 SYDVKM. The CDR3 covers 15 residues. CDR3 sequence (DNA): TGTGCCAGCAATCCCGGGACAACCTCCTACAATGAGCAGTTCTTC. Encoded protein: CASNPGTTSYNEQFF.

The J gene is TRBJ1-4, the V gene TRBV18; the D gene is possibly TRBD1 (6 bases). Germline CDR1 is KGHSH and CDR2 is LQKENI. Trimming pared 2 bases from V and 0 bases from J, leaving 10 bases between. The CDR3 runs 16 residues. This CDR3 reads CASSPGQISTNEKLFF. The DNA of the CDR3 is TGTGCCAGCTCACCAGGACAGATCTCAACTAATGAAAAACTGTTTTTT. Based on the CDR3 plus reference TRBV18 and TRBJ1-4, the full variable domain is NAGVMQNPRHLVRRRGQEARLRCSPMKGHSHVYWYRQLPEEGLKFMVYLQKENIIDESGMPKERFSAEFPKEGPSILRIQQVVRGDSAAYFCASSPGQISTNEKLFFGSGTQLSVL.

The chain is built from TRBV28 and TRBJ2-1, with D possibly being TRBD2 (6 bases). The CDR3 covers 16 residues. The germline V gene has CDR1 MDHEN and CDR2 SYDVKM. V lost 5 bases and J 6 bases, leaving 20 bases between the germline ends. CDR3 sequence: CASSPLLGSRGNEQFF. DNA of the CDR3: TGTGCCAGCAGTCCCCTTCTCGGGAGTCGGGGCAATGAGCAGTTCTTC. Using reference TRBV28 and TRBJ2-1 for the parts outside the CDR3, the full variable domain is DVKVTQSSRYLVKRTGEKVFLECVQDMDHENMFWYRQDPGLGLRLIYFSYDVKMKEKGDIPEGYSVSREKKERFSLILESASTNQTSMYLCASSPLLGSRGNEQFFGPGTRLTVL.

This chain links TRBV5-1 with TRBJ1-2; D remains ambiguous. The CDR3 consists of 15 residues. Per the germline V gene, CDR1 is SGHRS and CDR2 is YFSETQ. The V gene lost 1 base and the J gene lost 4 bases, with 14 bases spanning the gap. The CDR3, as DNA: TGCGCCAGCAGCTTGTCTATTGATCACTTCTATGGCTACACCTTC. The encoded protein is CASSLSIDHFYGYTF. Using reference TRBV5-1 and TRBJ1-2 for the parts outside the CDR3, the full variable domain is KAGVTQTPRYLIKTRGQQVTLSCSPISGHRSVSWYQQTPGQGLQFLFEYFSETQRNKGNFPGRFSGRQFSNSRSEMNVSTLELGDSALYLCASSLSIDHFYGYTFGSGTRLTVV.

This clone was recorded a few times. The rearrangement uses TRBV9 and TRBJ1-1; TRBD1 matches at 8 bases. Germline V lookup: CDR1 SGDLS, CDR2 YYNGEE. The CDR3 runs to 15 residues. V gave up 3 bases and J gave up 2 bases; unmatched junction bases: 6. CDR3 in amino acids: CASSGRTGPNTEAFF. Written as DNA, the CDR3 is TGTGCCAGCAGCGGACGGACAGGGCCCAACACTGAAGCTTTCTTT. The whole variable domain, remainder taken from reference TRBV9 and TRBJ1-1, is DSGVTQTPKHLITATGQRVTLRCSPRSGDLSVYWYQQSLDQGLQFLIQYYNGEERAKGNILERFSAQQFPDLHSELNLSSLELGDSALYFCASSGRTGPNTEAFFGQGTRLTVV.

This clone came up once. V gene TRBV9 combines with J gene TRBJ2-2; D is perhaps TRBD1 (5 bases). The V gene lost 0 bases and the J gene lost 3 bases, with 6 bases spanning the gap. The germline V gene encodes CDR1 SGDLS and CDR2 YYNGEE. This CDR3 is built from 14 residues. The CDR3 spells CASSVVGDTGELFF. DNA for the CDR3: TGTGCCAGCAGCGTAGTAGGGGACACCGGGGAGCTGTTTTTT.

The V gene is TRBV7-9, the J gene TRBJ2-1, with D possibly TRBD2 on 6 matching bases. The CDR3 totals 14 residues. Between the trimmed V and J ends, which lost 3 bases and 4 bases, there was a span of 10 bases. Germline V gene lookup returns CDR1 SEHNR and CDR2 FQNEAQ (reference sequence). The CDR3 sequence: CASSFWTIYNEQFF. CDR3 coding DNA: TGTGCCAGCAGCTTTTGGACTATATACAATGAGCAGTTCTTC.

J is TRBJ2-7 and V is TRBV18; TRBD1 matches at 10 bases. Germline CDR1 is KGHSH and CDR2 is LQKENI. The CDR3 consists of 15 residues. Trimming cost V 0 bases and J 5 bases; bases outside gene matches: 4. The CDR3 DNA follows: TGTGCCAGCTCACCACCCGGGACAGGGGCCCACGAGCAGTACTTC. It translates to CASSPPGTGAHEQYF. Complete variable domain (other parts from reference TRBV18 and TRBJ2-7): NAGVMQNPRHLVRRRGQEARLRCSPMKGHSHVYWYRQLPEEGLKFMVYLQKENIIDESGMPKERFSAEFPKEGPSILRIQQVVRGDSAAYFCASSPPGTGAHEQYFGPGTRLTVT.

The chain has TRBV5-1 and TRBJ2-2; 8 nucleotides match TRBD1. V was pared by 2 bases and J by 1 base, with 1 base of the junction left unmatched. The CDR3 has 15 amino acids. Germline CDR1 is SGHRS and CDR2 is YFSETQ. The CDR3 reads CASSLGTGNTGELFF. The CDR3 coding sequence is TGCGCCAGCAGCTTAGGGACAGGGAACACCGGGGAGCTGTTTTTT. Together with reference TRBV5-1 and TRBJ2-2, the CDR3 gives the full variable domain: KAGVTQTPRYLIKTRGQQVTLSCSPISGHRSVSWYQQTPGQGLQFLFEYFSETQRNKGNFPGRFSGRQFSNSRSEMNVSTLELGDSALYLCASSLGTGNTGELFFGEGSRLTVL.

V is TRBV7-6 and J is TRBJ1-5, with D tentatively TRBD1 (6 bases). Germline V gene data show CDR1 as SGHVS and CDR2 as FNYEAQ. The ends were cut back, 1 base at V and 3 bases at J, with 7 bases in the middle. The CDR3 runs to 14 residues. For the CDR3, the DNA is TGTGCCAGCAGCTTAGGGACAGACAATCAGCCCCAGCATTTT. Translated: CASSLGTDNQPQHF.

V is TRBV28 and J is TRBJ2-3; tentatively, D is TRBD1 (6 bases). CDR1 MDHEN and CDR2 SYDVKM come from the germline V gene. This CDR3 spans 15 amino acids. V lost 6 bases and J 0 bases, leaving 13 bases between the germline ends. The CDR3 DNA sequence: TGTGCCAGCAGCAGGACAGTCTCTAGCACAGATACGCAGTATTTT. It encodes CASSRTVSSTDTQYF.

The chain is built from TRBV14 and TRBJ2-7; 9 bases match TRBD1. The junction had 4 bases not matched to a gene; V was cut back by 4 bases and J by 0 bases. The CDR3 runs to 15 residues. CDR1 is SGHDN and CDR2 is FVKESK in the germline V gene. The CDR3 reads CASSRDRGSSYEQYF. CDR3 bases: TGTGCCAGCAGCCGCGACAGGGGGAGCTCCTACGAGCAGTACTTC.

The chain recombines TRBV5-1 with TRBJ2-7, with 12 nucleotides matching TRBD2. The CDR3 sequence is 15 residues long. CDR1 and CDR2 (germline): SGHRS, YFSETQ. J gave up 4 bases and V 4 bases, and 6 bases lay outside the gene matches. CDR3 loop: CASSSGLAGPYEQYF. The CDR3 DNA reads as TGCGCCAGCAGCAGCGGACTAGCGGGACCGTACGAGCAGTACTTC.

The V and J genes are TRBV4-1 and TRBJ1-3; weak D call: TRBD1 (6 bases). CDR3 length: 15 amino acids. CDR1 is MGHRA, CDR2 YSYEKL, per germline. V lost 0 bases to trimming and J lost 2 bases, with 8 bases between them. The CDR3 DNA reads TGCGCCAGCAGCCAAGATACAGGGACTGGAAACACCATATATTTT. Translating gives CASSQDTGTGNTIYF.

To note about this clone: One end of the junction is discordant with germline, which a read error may explain. The J gene is TRBJ2-7, the V gene TRBV6-5, with TRBD1 as a possible D gene (6 bases). The CDR3 runs to 12 residues. Germline CDR1 MNHEY, CDR2 SVGAGI. Here the CDR3 reads CASSTDSYKQYF. Written as DNA, the CDR3 is TGTGCCAGCAGCACGGACAGCTACAAGCAGTACTTC.

Notes on this clone: Sequence at one end of the junction differs from germline and may be a read error. This chain joins TRBV6-1 and TRBJ1-5; D is perhaps TRBD1 (6 bases). CDR1 is MNHNS, CDR2 SASEGT, per germline. The CDR3 consists of 13 residues. In DNA form, the CDR3 reads TGTGCCAGCAGTGACAGGGGTAGATCAGTCCCAGCATTT. Amino acids: CASSDRGRSVPAF.

The J gene is TRBJ2-6, the V gene TRBV9; 15 bases are a match to TRBD2. Looked up from germline, CDR1 is SGDLS and CDR2 is YYNGEE. V lost 3 bases, J lost 3 bases, and 4 bases stayed unmatched. The CDR3 is 18 amino acids. This CDR3 is CASSEGLAGGYGANVLTF. The CDR3 bases are TGTGCCAGCAGCGAGGGACTAGCGGGAGGTTATGGGGCCAACGTCCTGACTTTC.

The rearrangement uses TRBV7-6 and TRBJ1-2; D uncertain. The CDR3 is 14 amino acids. Germline V gene lookup returns CDR1 SGHVS and CDR2 FNYEAQ. V was trimmed by 1 base and J by 2 bases, leaving 8 bases between them. The CDR3 sequence: CASSLVVSNYGYTF. In nucleotides, the CDR3 is TGTGCCAGCAGCTTAGTAGTTTCCAACTATGGCTACACCTTC.